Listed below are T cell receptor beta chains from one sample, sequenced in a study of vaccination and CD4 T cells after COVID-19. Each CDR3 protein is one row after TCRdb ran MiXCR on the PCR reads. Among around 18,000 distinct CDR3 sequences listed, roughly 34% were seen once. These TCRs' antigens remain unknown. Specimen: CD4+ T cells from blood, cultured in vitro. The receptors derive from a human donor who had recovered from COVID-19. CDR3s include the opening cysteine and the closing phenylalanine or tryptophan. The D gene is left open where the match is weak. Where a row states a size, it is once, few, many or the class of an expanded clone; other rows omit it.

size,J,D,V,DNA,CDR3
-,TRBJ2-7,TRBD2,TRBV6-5,TGTGCCAGCAGTTACTCGTTTTCTAGCGGGAGGGCCTACGAGCAGTACTTC,CASSYSFSSGRAYEQYF
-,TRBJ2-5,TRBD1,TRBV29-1,TGCAGCGTTGACACAGGCACAGGGGGCCAAGAGACCCAGTACTTC,CSVDTGTGGQETQYF
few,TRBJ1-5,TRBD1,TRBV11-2,TGTGCCAGCAGCTTGGGACAGAATAGCAATCAGCCCCAGCATTTT,CASSLGQNSNQPQHF
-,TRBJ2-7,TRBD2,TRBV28,TGTGCCAGCACCTCTAGCGGGCTATTCTACGAGCAGTACTTC,CASTSSGLFYEQYF
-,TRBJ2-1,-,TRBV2,TGTGCCAGCAGCTCGGTGGATGAGCAGTTCTTC,CASSSVDEQFF
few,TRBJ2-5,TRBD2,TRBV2,TGTGCCAGCAGACGTTCGAGCGGGAGGCAAGAGACCCAGTACTTC,CASRRSSGRQETQYF
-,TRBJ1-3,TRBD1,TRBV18,TGTGCCAGCTCCCCCGACAGGGCCGGAAACACCATATATTTT,CASSPDRAGNTIYF
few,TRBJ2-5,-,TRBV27,TGTGCCAGCAGTTCCCGGGACAACCAAGAGACCCAGTACTTC,CASSSRDNQETQYF
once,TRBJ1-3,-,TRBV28,TGTGCCAGCAGGGAACAGAGCTCTGGAAACACCATATATTTT,CASREQSSGNTIYF
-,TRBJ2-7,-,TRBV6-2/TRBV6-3,TGTGCCAGCAAGTCGTTGGAGGTAGGCGAGCAGTACTTC,CASKSLEVGEQYF
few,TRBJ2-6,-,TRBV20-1,TGCAGTGCTAGTAAGAGCTCTGGGGCCAACGTCCTGACTTTC,CSASKSSGANVLTF
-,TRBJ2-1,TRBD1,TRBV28,TGTGCCAGCAGCCGGGACAGGGTATCCAATGAGCAGTTCTTC,CASSRDRVSNEQFF
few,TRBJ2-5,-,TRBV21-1,TGTGCCAGCTATGAACAGTGCCCCCAAGAGACCCAGTACTTC,CASYEQCPQETQYF